The rows below give T cell receptor delta chains drawn from one sample of a study of gamma-delta T cells after stem cell transplantation. TCRdb applied CATT to the RT-PCR reads for clone calling. This repertoire shows 7,600 or so delta-chain clones, just over 14% found once; its top ten account for less than 6%. Sequenced material: gamma-delta T cells. The receptors were sampled from a human donor. It is not recorded whose cells these are; they may come from a transplant donor. The CDR3 runs from the conserved cysteine through the conserved F or W. The D gene is left open where the match is weak. Some rows have no size entry. The others give once, few or many, or a class for an expanded clone.

>NA|TRDV2|TRDJ3|medium-sized
TGTGCCTGTGATCCAACTCCTTCTTCTACCAGCTTCTACTGGGACACCCGACAGATGTTTTTC
CACDPTPSSTSFYWDTRQMFF
>NA|TRDV1|TRDJ1|NA
TGTGCTCTTGGGGAAGATTCACCCCACCCGCGCCTACAGTACACCGATAAACTCATCTTT
CALGEDSPHPRLQYTDKLIF
>TRDD3|TRDV1|TRDJ1|NA
TGTGCTCTTGGGCCTCGGCGGTCTCTGGGGGATACGGTACATGACGATAAATTCATCTTT
CALGPRRSLGDTVHDDKFIF
>NA|TRDV1|TRDJ1|NA
TGTGCTCTTGGGGAACCCCCATCCCTTTTCCCTTCCTACGTAAGGTGGGGGATGCTCGATAAACTCATCTTT
CALGEPPSLFPSYVRWGMLDKLIF
>NA|TRDV1|TRDJ1|NA
TGTGCTCTTGGGACCCTGTCATACACCGATAAACTCATCTTT
CALGTLSYTDKLIF
>NA|TRDV1|TRDJ1|NA
TGTGCTCTTGGGGAACGGGCAATTCCTAGGACGATGGGCGATAAACTCATCTTT
CALGERAIPRTMGDKLIF
>TRDD3|TRDV1|TRDJ1|NA
TGTGCTCTTGGGTCGAAGCCGGTCGTTCGTACTGGGGGGTGCAACACCGATAAACTCATCTTT
CALGSKPVVRTGGCNTDKLIF
>TRDD3|TRDV3|TRDJ3|NA
TGTGCCTTCGCTGATTCACCCGGTTACTGGGGATGGCCGGGCTCCTGGGACACCCGACAGATGTTTTTC
CAFADSPGYWGWPGSWDTRQMFF
>TRDD3|TRDV2|TRDJ2|medium-sized
TGTGCCTGTGACACCCTGGGGGATACTTTGACAGCACAACTCTTCTTT
CACDTLGDTLTAQLFF
>TRDD3|TRDV1|TRDJ1|NA
TGTGCTCTTGGGGAACTAGTCGCGTCTAGGTGGTGGGGGAGCGGTAAACTCATCTTT
CALGELVASRWWGSGKLIF